Listed below are T cell receptor beta chains from one sample, sequenced in a study of blood T cell repertoires in COVID-19. Only in-frame clones appear in the TCRdb table, and some are missing; sequencing was by immunoSEQ multiplex PCR. The sample carries around 150,000 clones, over 70% recorded once. Material: peripheral blood. These receptors were collected from a man in his fifties or sixties with active COVID-19. Each CDR3 is given with its conserved first and last residue. The D gene is left open where the match is weak. Clone size is shown for a subset of rows, as once, few, many or a class of expanded clone.

abundance | d_gene | j_gene | v_gene | CDR3nt | CDR3aa
. | . | TRBJ1-6 | TRBV9 | TGTGCCAGCAGCCCTCAAAGGGGCAGGAAAACATCACCCCTCCACTTT | CASSPQRGRKTSPLHF
. | . | TRBJ1-1 | TRBV4-3 | TGCGCCAGCAGCCTTCAGGTTGGGGGCGCAGCTTTCTTT | CASSLQVGGAAFF
. | . | TRBJ1-2 | TRBV5-4 | TGTGCCAGCAGCTTATCCGGGGTCTTCTATGGCTACACCTTC | CASSLSGVFYGYTF
. | . | TRBJ2-5 | TRBV11-3 | TGTGCCAGCAGCCGAGGAGAACAAGAGACCCAGTACTTC | CASSRGEQETQYF
. | TRBD1 | TRBJ2-2 | TRBV5-4 | TGTGCCAGCAGCCGGGGACAGGGGGCGACTAGGCGCACCGGGGAGCTGTTTTTT | CASSRGQGATRRTGELFF
. | . | TRBJ2-2 | TRBV7-2 | TGTGCCAGCAGCTTCCCAGGGCTTAACACCGGGGAGCTGTTTTTT | CASSFPGLNTGELFF
once | . | TRBJ1-1 | TRBV5-1 | TGCGCCAGCAGCAGGGCGAGGGAAGCTGCAGCTTTCTTT | CASSRAREAAAFF
once | . | TRBJ1-6 | TRBV11-1 | TGTGCCAGCAGCCTTAGGGGCCAGCCTTCACCCCTCCACTTT | CASSLRGQPSPLHF
. | TRBD2 | TRBJ2-7 | TRBV5-1 | TGCGCCAGCAGCACGGGGGGGCAGTTTAACGAGCAGTACTTC | CASSTGGQFNEQYF
. | . | TRBJ1-2 | TRBV3-1/TRBV3-2 | TGTGCCAGCAGCCACCAACTCAGGGCGGGAGGCTACACCTTC | CASSHQLRAGGYTF
. | TRBD1 | TRBJ1-1 | TRBV6-5 | TGTGCCAGCAGTAGGGGGACAGCCTACACTGAAGCTTTCTTT | CASSRGTAYTEAFF
. | . | TRBJ2-7 | TRBV5-6 | TGTGCCAGCAGCGGGGCTGGGACAAGGATTGACGAGCAGTACTTC | CASSGAGTRIDEQYF
. | TRBD1 | TRBJ1-3 | TRBV5-1 | TGCGCCAGCAGCTTGGGAACAGGGGGCGCAGCTGGAAACACCATATATTTT | CASSLGTGGAAGNTIYF
few | . | TRBJ2-3 | TRBV5-1 | TGCGCCAGCAGCTGGGACTCCAAAAGACCGCAGTATTTT | CASSWDSKRPQYF
. | TRBD2 | TRBJ2-2 | TRBV3-1/TRBV3-2 | TGTGCCAGCAGCCAATGGCGGGGGGAGAACACCGGGGAGCTGTTTTTT | CASSQWRGENTGELFF
. | . | TRBJ2-7 | TRBV5-5 | TGTGCCAGCAGCCCGCGGTCCTACGAGCAGTACTTC | CASSPRSYEQYF
. | . | TRBJ1-2 | TRBV5-3 | TGTGCCAGACTTACGACAGTCTGGCGCCGATTGTGTGGCTACACCTTC | CARLTTVWRRLCGYTF
few | TRBD1 | TRBJ2-7 | TRBV5-1 | TGCGCCAGCGCGGCCGGGACAGTCACCAGCGAGCAGTACTTC | CASAAGTVTSEQYF
large | TRBD1 | TRBJ1-2 | TRBV10-3 | TGTGCCATCAGAGATCCAGGGGGCGACTATGGCTACACCTTC | CAIRDPGGDYGYTF
many | . | TRBJ1-6 | TRBV7-2 | TGTGCCAGCAGCTTAGGTACAGGGACTAATTCACCCCTCCACTTT | CASSLGTGTNSPLHF
few | . | TRBJ1-1 | TRBV29-1 | TGCAGCGCTCGCAGGGGCTTGTTTAGATGGGACACTGAAGCTTTCTTT | CSARRGLFRWDTEAFF
. | . | TRBJ2-7 | TRBV28 | TGTGCCAGCAGTAGGGGTAATGAGAACGAGCAGTACTTC | CASSRGNENEQYF
. | . | TRBJ2-7 | TRBV4-1 | TGCGCCAGCAGCCAAGGCCAGGGTGGTCCCTACGAGCAGTACTTC | CASSQGQGGPYEQYF
. | . | TRBJ2-1 | TRBV6-2/TRBV6-3 | TGTGCCAGCAGTTACGGGCTATCCTACAATGAGCAGTTCTTC | CASSYGLSYNEQFF
few | . | TRBJ1-1 | TRBV5-3 | TGTGCCAGAAGCCTCCTCGGGGGAGAAGACACTGAAGCTTTCTTT | CARSLLGGEDTEAFF
. | . | TRBJ1-6 | TRBV7-6 | TGTGCCAGCAGCCAGGAGGCCTTTACCTATAATTCACCCCTCCACTTT | CASSQEAFTYNSPLHF
. | TRBD1 | TRBJ1-2 | TRBV10-3 | TGTGCCACTACAGGGGGGACTGGCTACACCTTC | CATTGGTGYTF
. | TRBD1 | TRBJ1-2 | TRBV25-1 | TGTGCCAGCAGTGATTATGGACAGGGTCAAGGCTACACCTTC | CASSDYGQGQGYTF
. | . | TRBJ2-7 | TRBV9 | . | CASSVGGGAETYF
. | . | TRBJ1-1 | TRBV27 | TGTGCCAGCAGGGACAAGGGGCCGGGCACTGAAGCTTTCTTT | CASRDKGPGTEAFF
. | TRBD1 | TRBJ1-5 | TRBV11-2 | TGTGCCAGTTCGGGACAGGGGGCCCAGCCCCAGCATTTT | CASSGQGAQPQHF
. | . | TRBJ1-3 | TRBV5-1 | TGCGCCAGCAGCTTGAGGGGACTGACCTCTGGAAACACCATATATTTT | CASSLRGLTSGNTIYF
. | . | TRBJ1-1 | TRBV6-5 | TGTGCCAGCATCCCCCGGGGGGGCAATCAGGGGCAAGCTTTCTTT | CASIPRGGNQGQAFF
. | TRBD1 | TRBJ1-4 | TRBV3-1/TRBV3-2 | TGTGCCACATTAGATTCCGGGACAGTGAATGAAAAACTGTTTTTT | CATLDSGTVNEKLFF
. | . | TRBJ2-2 | TRBV19 | TGTGCCAGTAGTATTGGGACTTTGAACACCGGGGAGCTGTTTTTT | CASSIGTLNTGELFF
. | . | TRBJ2-7 | TRBV20-1 | TGCAGTGCTAGTGGGGCGTCCTACGAGCAGTACTTC | CSASGASYEQYF
. | . | TRBJ1-1 | TRBV14 | TGTGCCAGCAGCCATGACAGGAAGGGGAACACTGAAGCTTTCTTT | CASSHDRKGNTEAFF
. | . | TRBJ2-1 | TRBV12-3/TRBV12-4 | TGTGCCCCGGGCAGCGGCAATGAGCAGTTCTTC | CAPGSGNEQFF